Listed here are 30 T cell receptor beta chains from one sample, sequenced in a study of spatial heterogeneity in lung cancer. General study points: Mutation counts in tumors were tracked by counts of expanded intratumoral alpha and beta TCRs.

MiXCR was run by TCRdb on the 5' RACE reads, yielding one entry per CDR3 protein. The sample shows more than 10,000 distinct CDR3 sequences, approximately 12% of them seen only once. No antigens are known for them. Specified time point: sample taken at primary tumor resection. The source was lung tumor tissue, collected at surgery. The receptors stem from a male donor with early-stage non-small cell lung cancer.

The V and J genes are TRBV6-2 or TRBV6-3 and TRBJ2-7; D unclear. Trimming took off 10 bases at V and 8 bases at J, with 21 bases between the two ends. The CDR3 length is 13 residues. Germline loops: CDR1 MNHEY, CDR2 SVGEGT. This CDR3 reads CATSDPLFSQQYF. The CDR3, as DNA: TGTGCCACGTCGGACCCTCTGTTCTCCCAGCAGTACTTC.

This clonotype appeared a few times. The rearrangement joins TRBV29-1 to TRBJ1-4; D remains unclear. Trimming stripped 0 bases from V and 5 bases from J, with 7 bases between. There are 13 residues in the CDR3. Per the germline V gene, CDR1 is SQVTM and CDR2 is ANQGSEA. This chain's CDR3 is CSVEDQGNEKLFF. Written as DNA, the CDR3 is TGCAGCGTTGAAGATCAAGGAAATGAAAAACTGTTTTTT.

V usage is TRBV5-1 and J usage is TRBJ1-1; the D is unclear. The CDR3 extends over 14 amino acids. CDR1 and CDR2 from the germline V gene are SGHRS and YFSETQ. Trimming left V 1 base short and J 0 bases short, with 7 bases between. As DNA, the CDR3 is TGCGCCAGCAGCTTGTACAGTTTGAACACTGAAGCTTTCTTT. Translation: CASSLYSLNTEAFF.

For the CDR3, the DNA is TGCAGTGCTAGAGCCCCGACAGGGCAGAGGCCCCAGCATTTT. Its protein product is CSARAPTGQRPQHF. The V and J genes are TRBV20-1 and TRBJ1-5; 7 nucleotides match TRBD1. The CDR3 spans 14 residues. Trimming at V came to 1 base and at J to 9 bases, leaving 9 bases not matched to a gene. From germline, CDR1 is DFQATT and CDR2 SNEGSKA (reference sequence).

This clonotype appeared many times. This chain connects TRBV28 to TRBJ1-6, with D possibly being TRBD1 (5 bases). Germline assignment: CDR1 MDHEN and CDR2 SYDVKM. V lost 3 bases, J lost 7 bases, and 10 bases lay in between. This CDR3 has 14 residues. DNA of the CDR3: TGTGCCAGCAGTTTCGGGGGAGGAAATTCACCCCTCCACTTT. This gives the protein CASSFGGGNSPLHF.

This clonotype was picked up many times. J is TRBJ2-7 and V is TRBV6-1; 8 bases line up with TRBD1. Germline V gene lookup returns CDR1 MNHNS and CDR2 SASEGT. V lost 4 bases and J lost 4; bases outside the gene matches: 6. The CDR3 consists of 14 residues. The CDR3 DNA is TGTGCCAGCAGTGTTACACAGGGGGGATACGAGCAGTACTTC. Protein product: CASSVTQGGYEQYF.

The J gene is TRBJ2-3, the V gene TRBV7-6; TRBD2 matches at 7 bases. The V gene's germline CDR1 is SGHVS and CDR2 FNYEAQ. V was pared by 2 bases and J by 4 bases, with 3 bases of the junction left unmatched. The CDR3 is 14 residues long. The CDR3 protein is CASSLLTSADTQYF. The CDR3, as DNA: TGTGCCAGCAGCTTACTCACTAGCGCAGATACGCAGTATTTT.

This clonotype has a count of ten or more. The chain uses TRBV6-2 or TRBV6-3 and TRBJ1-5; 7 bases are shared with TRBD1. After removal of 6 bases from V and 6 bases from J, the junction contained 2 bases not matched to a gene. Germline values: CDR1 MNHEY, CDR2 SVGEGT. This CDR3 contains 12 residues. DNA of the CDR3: TGTGCCAGCAGCAGGGGGAGTCAGCCCCAGCATTTT. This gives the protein CASSRGSQPQHF.

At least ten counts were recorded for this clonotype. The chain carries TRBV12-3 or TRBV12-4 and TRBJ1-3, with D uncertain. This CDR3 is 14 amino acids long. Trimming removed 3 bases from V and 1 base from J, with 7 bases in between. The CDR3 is CASSFSGSGNTIYF. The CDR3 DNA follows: TGTGCCAGCAGTTTTTCAGGATCTGGAAACACCATATATTTT.

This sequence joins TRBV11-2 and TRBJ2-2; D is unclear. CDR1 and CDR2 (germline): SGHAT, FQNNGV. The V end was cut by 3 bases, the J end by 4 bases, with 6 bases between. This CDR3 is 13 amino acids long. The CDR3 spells CASSFALTGELFF. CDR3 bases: TGTGCCAGCAGCTTCGCTCTCACCGGGGAGCTGTTTTTT.

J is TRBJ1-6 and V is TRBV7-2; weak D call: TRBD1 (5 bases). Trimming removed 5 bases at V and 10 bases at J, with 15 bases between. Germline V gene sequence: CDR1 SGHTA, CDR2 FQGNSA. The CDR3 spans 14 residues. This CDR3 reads CASSLGTTGSPLHF. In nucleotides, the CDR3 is TGTGCCAGCAGCCTAGGGACCACGGGGTCACCCCTCCACTTT.

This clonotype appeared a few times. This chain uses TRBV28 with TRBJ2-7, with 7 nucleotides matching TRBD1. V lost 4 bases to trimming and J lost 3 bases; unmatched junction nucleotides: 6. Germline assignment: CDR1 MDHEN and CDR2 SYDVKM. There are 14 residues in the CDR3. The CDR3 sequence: CASSSTGALYEQYF. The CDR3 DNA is TGTGCCAGCAGTTCTACAGGGGCCCTCTACGAGCAGTACTTC.

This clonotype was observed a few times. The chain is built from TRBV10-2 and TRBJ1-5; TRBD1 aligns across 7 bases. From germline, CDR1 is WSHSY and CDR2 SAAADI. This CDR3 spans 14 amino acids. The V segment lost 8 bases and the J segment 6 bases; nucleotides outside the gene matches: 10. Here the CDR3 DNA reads TGCGCCAGCCCCCCCAGGGGGTGGGTTCAGCCCCAGCATTTT. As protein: CASPPRGWVQPQHF.

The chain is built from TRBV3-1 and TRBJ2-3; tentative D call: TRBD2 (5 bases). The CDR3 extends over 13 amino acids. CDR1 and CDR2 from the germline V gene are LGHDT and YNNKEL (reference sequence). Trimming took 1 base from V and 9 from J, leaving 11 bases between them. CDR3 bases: TGTGCCAGCAGCCAAGTTCGGTCGGGAACGCAGTATTTT. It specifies CASSQVRSGTQYF.

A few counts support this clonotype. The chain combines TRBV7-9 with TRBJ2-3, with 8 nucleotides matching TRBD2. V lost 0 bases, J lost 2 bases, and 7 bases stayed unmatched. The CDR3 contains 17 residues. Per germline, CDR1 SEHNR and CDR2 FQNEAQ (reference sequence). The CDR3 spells CASSLASTSGFTDTQYF. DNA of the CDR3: TGTGCCAGCAGCTTAGCCTCCACTAGCGGTTTCACAGATACGCAGTATTTT.

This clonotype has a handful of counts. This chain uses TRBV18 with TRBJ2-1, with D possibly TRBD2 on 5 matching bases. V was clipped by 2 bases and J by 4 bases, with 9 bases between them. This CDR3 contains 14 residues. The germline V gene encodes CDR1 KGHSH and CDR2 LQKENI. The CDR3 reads CASSPAREYNEQFF. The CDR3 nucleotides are TGTGCCAGCTCACCAGCGAGGGAGTACAATGAGCAGTTCTTC.

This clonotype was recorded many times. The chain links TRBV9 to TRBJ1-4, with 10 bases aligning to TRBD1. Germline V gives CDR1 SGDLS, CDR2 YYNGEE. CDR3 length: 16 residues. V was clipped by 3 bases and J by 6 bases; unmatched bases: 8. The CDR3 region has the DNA TGTGCCAGCAGCGCGGACCCCGGACAGGGGGATGAAAAACTGTTTTTT. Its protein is CASSADPGQGDEKLFF.

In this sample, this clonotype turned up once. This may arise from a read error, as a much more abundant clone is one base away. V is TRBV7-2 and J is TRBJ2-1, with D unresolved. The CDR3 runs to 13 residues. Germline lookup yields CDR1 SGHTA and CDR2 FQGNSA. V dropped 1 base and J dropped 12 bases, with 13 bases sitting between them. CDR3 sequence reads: CASSLEIAWRQFF. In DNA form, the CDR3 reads TGTGCCAGCAGCTTAGAGATAGCATGGAGGCAGTTCTTC.

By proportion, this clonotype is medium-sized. Here the CDR3 reads CASSGRAPDTQYF. In DNA form, the CDR3 reads TGTGCCAGCAGTGGGCGGGCCCCGGATACGCAGTATTTT. The V gene is TRBV6-1, the J gene TRBJ2-3, with a weak D call TRBD2 (5 bases). The CDR3 is made up of 13 amino acids. Trimming stripped 4 bases from V and 6 bases from J, with 11 bases between. Per the germline V gene, CDR1 is MNHNS and CDR2 is SASEGT.

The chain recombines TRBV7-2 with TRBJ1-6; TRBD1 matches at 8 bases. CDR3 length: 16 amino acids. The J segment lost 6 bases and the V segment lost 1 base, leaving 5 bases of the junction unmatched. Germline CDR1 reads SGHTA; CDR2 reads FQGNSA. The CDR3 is CASSLEGTGANSPLHF. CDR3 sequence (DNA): TGTGCCAGCAGCTTAGAAGGGACAGGCGCTAATTCACCCCTCCACTTT.

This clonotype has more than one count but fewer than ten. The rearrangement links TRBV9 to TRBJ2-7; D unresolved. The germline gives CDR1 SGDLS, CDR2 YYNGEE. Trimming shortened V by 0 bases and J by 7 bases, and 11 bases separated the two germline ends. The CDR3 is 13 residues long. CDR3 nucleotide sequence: TGTGCCAGCAGCGTAGTTCTGGGTTCAGAGCAGTACTTC. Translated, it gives CASSVVLGSEQYF.

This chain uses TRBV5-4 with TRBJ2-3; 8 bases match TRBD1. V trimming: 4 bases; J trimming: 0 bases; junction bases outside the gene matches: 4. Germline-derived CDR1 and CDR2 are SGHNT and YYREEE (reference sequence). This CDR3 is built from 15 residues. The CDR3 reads CASSKDRASTDTQYF. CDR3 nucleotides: TGTGCCAGCAGCAAGGACAGGGCCAGCACAGATACGCAGTATTTT.

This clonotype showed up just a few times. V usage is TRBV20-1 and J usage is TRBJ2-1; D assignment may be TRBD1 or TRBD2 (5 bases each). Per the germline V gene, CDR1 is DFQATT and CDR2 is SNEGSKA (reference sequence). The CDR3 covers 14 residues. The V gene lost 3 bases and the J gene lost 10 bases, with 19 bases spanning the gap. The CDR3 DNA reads TGCAGTGCTAGGATACCCGGGACCCTCTCAGAGCAGTTCTTC. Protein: CSARIPGTLSEQFF.

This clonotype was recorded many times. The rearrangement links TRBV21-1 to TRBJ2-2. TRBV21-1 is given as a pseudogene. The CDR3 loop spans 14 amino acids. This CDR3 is CASSPSYDTEELFF. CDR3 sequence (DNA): TGTGCCAGCAGCCCATCTTATGATACCGAGGAGCTGTTTTTT.

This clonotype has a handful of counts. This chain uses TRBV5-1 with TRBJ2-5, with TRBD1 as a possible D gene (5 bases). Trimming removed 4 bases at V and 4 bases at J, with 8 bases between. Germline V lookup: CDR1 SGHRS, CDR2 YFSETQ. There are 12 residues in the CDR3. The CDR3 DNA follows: TGCGCCAGCAGCAACGACAGAGAGACCCAGTACTTC. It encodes CASSNDRETQYF.

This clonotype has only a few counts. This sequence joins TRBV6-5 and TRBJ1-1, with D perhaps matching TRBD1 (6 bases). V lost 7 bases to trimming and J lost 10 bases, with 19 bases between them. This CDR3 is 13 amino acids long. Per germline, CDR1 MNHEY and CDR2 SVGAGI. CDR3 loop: CASTQPQGRIAFF. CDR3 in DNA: TGTGCCAGCACTCAACCACAGGGTAGGATAGCTTTCTTT.

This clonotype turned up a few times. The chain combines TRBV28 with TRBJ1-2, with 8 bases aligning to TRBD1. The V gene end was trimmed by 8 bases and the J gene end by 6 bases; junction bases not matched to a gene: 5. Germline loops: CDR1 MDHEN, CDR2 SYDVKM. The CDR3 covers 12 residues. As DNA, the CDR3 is TGTGCCAGCGGACGGGGACAGGATGGCTACACCTTC. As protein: CASGRGQDGYTF.

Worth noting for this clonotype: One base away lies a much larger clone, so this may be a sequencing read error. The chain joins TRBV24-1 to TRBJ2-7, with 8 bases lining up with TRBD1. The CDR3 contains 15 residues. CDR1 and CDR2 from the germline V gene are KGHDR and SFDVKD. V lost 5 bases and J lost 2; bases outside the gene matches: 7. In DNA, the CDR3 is TGTGCCACCAGTGGTCCCGGACAGGGTACCTACGAGCAGTACTTC. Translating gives CATSGPGQGTYEQYF.

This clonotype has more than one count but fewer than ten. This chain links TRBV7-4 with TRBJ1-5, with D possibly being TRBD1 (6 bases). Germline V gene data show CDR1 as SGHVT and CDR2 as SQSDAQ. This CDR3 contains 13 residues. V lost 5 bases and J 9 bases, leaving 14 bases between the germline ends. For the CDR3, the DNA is TGTGCCAGCAGCAAACAGGGTCGGGGGCCCCAGCATTTT. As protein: CASSKQGRGPQHF.

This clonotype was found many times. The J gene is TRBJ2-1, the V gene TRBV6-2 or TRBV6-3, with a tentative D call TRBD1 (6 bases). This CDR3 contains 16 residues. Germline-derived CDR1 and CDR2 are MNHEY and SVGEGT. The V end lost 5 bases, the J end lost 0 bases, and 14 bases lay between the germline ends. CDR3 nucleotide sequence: TGTGCCAGCAGTCCCCCAAGGGGGAGCTCCTACAATGAGCAGTTCTTC. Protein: CASSPPRGSSYNEQFF.